A selection of T cell receptor beta chains follows, all from one sample in a study of blood T cell repertoires in COVID-19. Generated by immunoSEQ multiplex PCR, the TCRdb table keeps only in-frame clones and is missing some. The data show tens of thousands of clones, about 88% seen once. Sequencing input: peripheral blood. The source is a human donor in a cohort sampled during active COVID-19. Each CDR3 is given with its conserved first and last residue. D genes are given only for firm matches. The listing skips clone size in some rows; elsewhere it reads once, few, many or a size class.

CATSGEAGQGPYEQYF | TGTGCCACCAGCGGAGAGGCGGGACAGGGCCCCTACGAGCAGTACTTC | TRBJ2-7 | TRBD1 | TRBV15 | .
CASSGGRDTEAFF | TGTGCCAGCAGCGGCGGGAGGGACACTGAAGCTTTCTTT | TRBJ1-1 | . | TRBV7-8 | .
CAISGQGASGSGGTQYF | TGTGCCATCAGTGGGCAAGGAGCTAGCGGGAGTGGGGGTACGCAGTATTTT | TRBJ2-3 | TRBD2 | TRBV10-3 | .
CASSLNSKQYF | TGTGCCAGCAGCCTGAATAGCAAGCAGTACTTC | TRBJ2-7 | . | TRBV3-1/TRBV3-2 | .
CASSIDNSYSNQPQHF | TGTGCCAGTAGTATAGACAACAGTTATAGCAATCAGCCCCAGCATTTT | TRBJ1-5 | . | TRBV19 | .
CASREASSNQPQHF | TGTGCCAGTAGGGAGGCGTCCAGCAATCAGCCCCAGCATTTT | TRBJ1-5 | . | TRBV6-5 | .
CASSQDRTGGMNTEAFF | TGCGCCAGCAGCCAAGATCGGACAGGGGGTATGAACACTGAAGCTTTCTTT | TRBJ1-1 | TRBD1 | TRBV4-3 | once
CASHGRDRDLNTQYF | TGCGCCAGCCACGGGCGAGACAGGGATTTGAATACGCAGTATTTT | TRBJ2-3 | TRBD1 | TRBV10-2 | .
CASIDRDSGNTIYF | TGTGCCAGTATCGACAGAGACTCTGGAAACACCATATATTTT | TRBJ1-3 | . | TRBV19 | .
CASSATEGRGTQYF | TGTGCCAGCAGTGCAACGGAGGGGCGGGGGACCCAGTACTTC | TRBJ2-5 | . | TRBV6-2/TRBV6-3 | once
CASSLGGGYEQYF | TGTGCCAGCAGTTTAGGCGGGGGCTACGAGCAGTACTTC | TRBJ2-7 | TRBD2 | TRBV12-3/TRBV12-4 | few
CASSTRTGSKPQHF | TGTGCCAGCAGCACACGGACAGGGAGTAAGCCCCAGCATTTT | TRBJ1-5 | . | TRBV21-1 | once
CASSLVRGKNTDTQYF | TGCGCCAGCAGCTTGGTCCGGGGTAAGAACACAGATACGCAGTATTTT | TRBJ2-3 | . | TRBV5-1 | .
CASSFRQGTRASDTQYF | TGTGCCAGCAGTTTCCGCCAGGGGACCCGCGCGTCCGATACGCAGTATTTT | TRBJ2-3 | . | TRBV28 | .
CSASLTLTGTGHYNEQFF | TGCAGTGCTAGTCTCACACTCACCGGGACAGGGCACTACAATGAGCAGTTCTTC | TRBJ2-1 | TRBD1 | TRBV20-1 | .
CASSYQQSSTDTQYF | TGTGCCAGCAGTTATCAACAGAGCAGCACAGATACGCAGTATTTT | TRBJ2-3 | . | TRBV6-5 | once
CASSQDGGGSHNEQFF | TGTGCCAGCAGCCAAGATGGGGGCGGGAGCCACAATGAGCAGTTCTTC | TRBJ2-1 | . | TRBV3-1/TRBV3-2 | .
CASTGETYEQYF | TGTGCCAGCACTGGGGAGACCTACGAGCAGTACTTC | TRBJ2-7 | . | TRBV12-3/TRBV12-4 | .
CASSSHRVGGTDTQYF | TGTGCCAGCAGTTCCCACAGGGTGGGGGGCACAGATACGCAGTATTTT | TRBJ2-3 | . | TRBV6-5 | .
CASSPRGAGGNEKLFF | TGTGCCAGTAGTCCCAGAGGGGCAGGGGGTAATGAAAAACTGTTTTTT | TRBJ1-4 | TRBD1 | TRBV19 | .
CASSLAGTYNEQFF | TGTGCCAGCAGCTTAGCCGGGACTTACAATGAGCAGTTCTTC | TRBJ2-1 | . | TRBV7-8 | .
CASSSAGTANYGYTF | TGTGCCAGCAGCTCCGCCGGGACAGCGAACTATGGCTACACCTTC | TRBJ1-2 | TRBD1 | TRBV7-9 | .
CASRPRGRTYTF | TGTGCAAGTCGCCCTAGGGGCAGGACCTACACCTTC | TRBJ1-2 | . | TRBV12-2 | .
CSVELQGGVEKLFF | TGCAGCGTTGAACTACAGGGCGGAGTGGAAAAACTGTTTTTT | TRBJ1-4 | . | TRBV29-1 | .
CASSLEGQGTDTQYF | TGTGCCAGCAGCTTGGAGGGACAGGGGACAGATACGCAGTATTTT | TRBJ2-3 | TRBD1 | TRBV5-4 | .
CSARHGYGYTF | TGCAGTGCCCGACACGGCTATGGCTACACCTTC | TRBJ1-2 | . | TRBV20-1 | .
CASSTGAADFRVEQYF | TGTGCCAGCAGCACAGGGGCGGCAGACTTTAGGGTGGAGCAGTACTTC | TRBJ2-7 | TRBD1 | TRBV5-5 | .
CASSLAGARHEQYF | TGTGCCAGCAGCTTAGCGGGGGCGCGACACGAGCAGTACTTC | TRBJ2-7 | . | TRBV7-9 | .
CASSHIGQGAYEQYF | TGTGCCAGCAGCCACATAGGGCAGGGCGCTTACGAGCAGTACTTC | TRBJ2-7 | . | TRBV3-1/TRBV3-2 | .
CASRLGTEGEKLFF | TGTGCCAGCAGACTCGGGACAGAAGGGGAAAAACTGTTTTTT | TRBJ1-4 | TRBD1 | TRBV6-5 | .
CASSGGEGQETQYF | TGTGCCAGCTCCGGGGGGGAGGGGCAAGAGACCCAGTACTTC | TRBJ2-5 | TRBD2 | TRBV27 | .
CASSLGQGSPETQYF | TGTGCCAGCAGCTTAGGACAGGGGAGTCCAGAGACCCAGTACTTC | TRBJ2-5 | TRBD1 | TRBV11-3 | .
CASSIVPTGIGGELFF | TGTGCCAGTAGTATAGTCCCGACAGGGATCGGCGGGGAGCTGTTTTTT | TRBJ2-2 | TRBD1 | TRBV19 | .
CASSLGPTGVSNQPQHF | TGCGCCAGCAGCTTGGGGCCGACAGGGGTTAGCAATCAGCCCCAGCATTTT | TRBJ1-5 | TRBD1 | TRBV5-1 | .
CASSRGASTEAFF | TGTGCCAGCAGCCGGGGAGCTAGCACTGAAGCTTTCTTT | TRBJ1-1 | . | TRBV6-5 | .
CSGVGCGGEQYF | TGCAGCGGGGTAGGGTGCGGGGGCGAGCAGTACTTC | TRBJ2-7 | TRBD2 | TRBV29-1 | .
CASAHRSKANYGYTF | TGTGCCAGCGCCCACAGATCAAAAGCTAACTATGGCTACACCTTC | TRBJ1-2 | . | TRBV6-5 | .
CASSLEAGSEQYF | TGTGCCAGCAGCTTGGAGGCAGGGTCCGAGCAGTACTTC | TRBJ2-7 | . | TRBV5-4 | .
CASSKQGVSYNEQFF | TGTGCCAGCAGTAAACAGGGTGTGTCCTACAATGAGCAGTTCTTC | TRBJ2-1 | . | TRBV6-2/TRBV6-3 | .
CASSEAQSWYTF | TGTGCCAGCAGTGAAGCGCAGTCCTGGTACACCTTC | TRBJ1-2 | . | TRBV6-1 | .
CASSSTGSTDTQYF | TGTGCCAGCAGCAGCACAGGTAGCACAGATACGCAGTATTTT | TRBJ2-3 | . | TRBV5-4 | .
CASSARLASLSYEQYF | TGTGCCAGCAGCGCCAGACTAGCGTCTCTCTCCTACGAGCAGTACTTC | TRBJ2-7 | TRBD2 | TRBV9 | .
CASSSQPEGNEKLFF | TGTGCCAGCAGTTCCCAACCTGAGGGTAATGAAAAACTGTTTTTT | TRBJ1-4 | . | TRBV7-6 | .
CASSLAGGEQYF | TGTGCCAGCAGCTTAGCAGGGGGAGAGCAGTACTTC | TRBJ2-7 | . | TRBV7-8 | .